These 25 T cell receptor beta chains share one sample of origin, sequenced in a study of identical twins. One entry per CDR3 protein, called by TCRdb with MiXCR from the 5' RACE reads. The sample carries around 1.7 million distinct CDR3 sequences, around 29% recorded once. The specimen was cord blood. These receptor sequences come from a newborn girl in good health.

The V gene is TRBV6-2 or TRBV6-3, the J gene TRBJ2-5; 8 nucleotides line up with TRBD2. Germline CDR1 reads MNHEY; CDR2 reads SVGEGT. Germline trimming cut 5 bases from V and 11 bases from J; bases unmatched to any gene: 19. The CDR3 is 16 residues long. The CDR3 sequence: CASSPTIAGLYNEQYF. For the CDR3, the DNA is TGTGCCAGCAGTCCCACCATAGCGGGGCTATACAATGAGCAGTACTTC.

V usage is TRBV10-3 and J usage is TRBJ1-2, with a tentative D call TRBD1 (5 bases). This CDR3 contains 14 residues. The germline V gene encodes CDR1 ENHRY and CDR2 SYGVKD. Trimming left V 0 bases short and J 7 bases short, with 12 bases between. The CDR3 sequence is CAISESGGPIGYTF. DNA for the CDR3: TGTGCCATCAGTGAGTCGGGGGGTCCTATTGGCTACACCTTC.

The chain joins TRBV9 to TRBJ2-1; 7 nucleotides match TRBD2. V was pared by 0 bases and J by 0 bases, with 3 bases of the junction left unmatched. Germline V gene lookup returns CDR1 SGDLS and CDR2 YYNGEE. CDR3 size: 16 residues. The CDR3 sequence: CASSVVGRYSYNEQFF. CDR3 sequence (DNA): TGTGCCAGCAGCGTAGTCGGGAGGTACTCCTACAATGAGCAGTTCTTC.

V and J are TRBV9 and TRBJ2-5; TRBD2 matches 9 bases. J lost 11 bases, V lost 10 bases, and 21 bases had no gene match. The CDR3 contains 15 residues. Germline values: CDR1 SGDLS, CDR2 YYNGEE. The CDR3 nucleotides read TGTGCCGGCACTACGACTAGCGGAAAGAACAATGAGCAGTACTTC. Its protein product is CAGTTTSGKNNEQYF.

The gene calls are TRBV10-3 and TRBJ2-7; the match to TRBD1 covers 12 bases. V lost 4 bases, J lost 5 bases, and 3 bases stayed unmatched. The length of the CDR3 is 14 residues. Looked up from germline, CDR1 is ENHRY and CDR2 is SYGVKD. CDR3 DNA: TGTGCCATCAGTGCTCGGGACAGGGGGCACGAGCAGTACTTC. It specifies CAISARDRGHEQYF.

The chain carries TRBV20-1 and TRBJ2-1; D not resolved. CDR1 DFQATT and CDR2 SNEGSKA come from the germline V gene (reference sequence). The CDR3 is 14 amino acids. V lost 0 bases, J lost 6 bases, and 12 bases lay in between. The CDR3 loop reads CSARDSVWANEQFF. CDR3 coding DNA: TGCAGTGCTAGAGATAGTGTTTGGGCCAATGAGCAGTTCTTC.

V and J are TRBV25-1 and TRBJ2-2, with D unresolved. The CDR3 contains 12 residues. V lost 4 bases, J lost 6 bases, and 6 bases lay in between. CDR1 MGHDK and CDR2 SYGVNS come from the germline V gene. CDR3: CASSGLPGELFF. For the CDR3, the DNA is TGTGCCAGCAGTGGCCTTCCCGGGGAGCTGTTTTTT.

CDR3 region: CASSLGRRTGSYEQFF. For the CDR3, the DNA is TGTGCCAGCAGCTTAGGGCGCCGGACAGGGAGTTACGAGCAGTTCTTC. The chain uses TRBV7-2 and TRBJ2-1; 8 bases line up with TRBD1. This CDR3 has 16 residues. From germline, CDR1 is SGHTA and CDR2 FQGNSA. V lost 1 base and J lost 10; bases outside the gene matches: 12.

The CDR3 nucleotides are TGCGCCAGCAGCTTGGCCTACGAAGGGACCCAGTACTTC. This translates into CASSLAYEGTQYF. This sequence joins TRBV5-1 and TRBJ2-5; D not resolved. The CDR3 is made up of 13 amino acids. The V gene's germline CDR1 is SGHRS and CDR2 YFSETQ. Trimming stripped 0 bases from V and 7 bases from J, with 10 bases between. The entire variable domain, with the rest obtained from reference TRBV5-1 and TRBJ2-5, is as follows: KAGVTQTPRYLIKTRGQQVTLSCSPISGHRSVSWYQQTPGQGLQFLFEYFSETQRNKGNFPGRFSGRQFSNSRSEMNVSTLELGDSALYLCASSLAYEGTQYFGPGTRLLVL.

This clonotype has more than one count but fewer than ten. The chain combines TRBV25-1 with TRBJ2-1; 11 bases agree with TRBD1. Germline CDR1 MGHDK, CDR2 SYGVNS. J was trimmed by 5 bases and V by 6 bases; bases with no gene match: 3. CDR3 length equals 14 residues. The CDR3 sequence: CASRGQGVNNEQFF. The CDR3 nucleotides are TGTGCCAGCAGGGGACAGGGGGTCAACAATGAGCAGTTCTTC.

A few counts support this clonotype. V and J are TRBV2 and TRBJ2-7; D may be TRBD2 (5 bases). CDR1 SNHLY and CDR2 FYNNEI come from the germline V gene. The V gene lost 6 bases and the J gene lost 7 bases, with 19 bases spanning the gap. The CDR3 extends over 14 amino acids. The CDR3 protein is CASRLEVPYNEQYF. Written as DNA, the CDR3 is TGTGCCAGCAGACTAGAGGTACCCTACAATGAGCAGTACTTC.

Points on this clonotype: Being one base from a much bigger clone, this may be a read error. This chain links TRBV28 with TRBJ2-6; unclear D gene. Germline V gene lookup returns CDR1 MDHEN and CDR2 SYDVKM. This CDR3 contains 15 residues. CDR3 protein: CASSLEATGDNVLTF. CDR3 sequence (DNA): TGTGCCAGCAGTTTAGAGGCGACTGGGGACAACGTCCTGACTTTC. Using reference TRBV28 and TRBJ2-6 for the parts outside the CDR3, the full variable domain is DVKVTQSSRYLVKRTGEKVFLECVQDMDHENMFWYRQDPGLGLRLIYFSYDVKMKEKGDIPEGYSVSREKKERFSLILESASTNQTSMYLCASSLEATGDNVLTFGAGSRLTVL.

The CDR3, as DNA: TGTGCCAGCAGATCGACAGGGAGCTATGGCTACACCTTC. It yields the protein CASRSTGSYGYTF. The V call is TRBV27, the J call TRBJ1-2; 7 bases line up with TRBD1. Trimming at V came to 6 bases and at J to 4 bases, leaving 5 bases not matched to a gene. This CDR3 contains 13 residues. Germline loops: CDR1 MNHEY, CDR2 SMNVEV (reference sequence).

This clonotype was counted a few times. The junction and the germline gene differ at one end; a read error may be behind it. The rearrangement links TRBV12-3 or TRBV12-4 to TRBJ1-5, with unresolved D. This CDR3 has 14 residues. The DNA of the CDR3 is TGTGCCGGCAGTTTGGGAAAGAGCAATCAGCCCCAGCATTTT. Protein sequence: CAGSLGKSNQPQHF.

This clonotype was recorded at least ten times. The chain has TRBV7-8 and TRBJ2-7; D is unresolved. The V gene's germline CDR1 is SGHVS and CDR2 FQNEAQ. With 5 bases removed from V and 2 bases from J, the gap between germline ends came to 19 bases. This CDR3 comprises 16 residues. The CDR3 DNA follows: TGTGCCAGCAGCCGAGTCGGGTCAGTGATGACCTACGAGCAGTACTTC. Encoded protein: CASSRVGSVMTYEQYF.

This clonotype was recorded a few times. This chain connects TRBV6-1 to TRBJ1-5; D ambiguous. V gave up 4 bases and J gave up 4 bases, with 17 bases separating them. CDR1 and CDR2 (germline): MNHNS, SASEGT. The CDR3 is 16 residues long. The CDR3 DNA reads TGTGCCAGCAGTGTTCGACGTGACGGACTAAATCAGCCCCAGCATTTT. Its protein is CASSVRRDGLNQPQHF.

This chain uses TRBV4-2 with TRBJ2-7; D perhaps matches TRBD2 (6 bases). The V gene lost 1 base and the J gene lost 7 bases, with 11 bases spanning the gap. Germline CDR1 and CDR2: LGHNA and YNFKEQ. The CDR3 has 13 amino acids. The CDR3 is CASSQARRVEQYF. Written as DNA, the CDR3 is TGTGCCAGCAGCCAAGCCCGGAGGGTGGAGCAGTACTTC.

The chain couples TRBV10-3 to TRBJ1-1; possible D gene TRBD1, 6 bases. The CDR3 sequence is 12 residues long. Germline CDR1 ENHRY, CDR2 SYGVKD. Between the trimmed V and J ends, which lost 4 bases and 13 bases, there was a span of 16 bases. CDR3 sequence reads: CAISASTGRGFF. CDR3 in DNA: TGTGCCATCAGTGCCTCGACAGGTAGGGGTTTCTTT.

This clonotype was observed a few times. V gene TRBV11-2 combines with J gene TRBJ2-3, with D maybe TRBD2 (6 bases). Germline CDR1 reads SGHAT; CDR2 reads FQNNGV. The V gene lost 2 bases and the J gene lost 3 bases, with 12 bases spanning the gap. The CDR3 has 15 amino acids. The CDR3 DNA sequence: TGTGCCAGCAGCTTACGGAGGGCCGGTACAGATACGCAGTATTTT. As protein: CASSLRRAGTDTQYF. Filled out from reference TRBV11-2 and TRBJ2-3, the complete variable domain reads EAGVAQSPRYKIIEKRQSVAFWCNPISGHATLYWYQQILGQGPKLLIQFQNNGVVDDSQLPKDRFSAERLKGVDSTLKIQPAKLEDSAVYLCASSLRRAGTDTQYFGPGTRLTVL.

With respect to this clonotype: A much more abundant neighbour one base away suggests this may be a read error. The J gene is TRBJ2-1, the V gene TRBV2; 9 bases are shared with TRBD2. The CDR3 consists of 15 residues. Looked up from germline, CDR1 is SNHLY and CDR2 is FYNNEI. The CDR3 loop reads CASSEVLAGYSEQFF. In nucleotides, the CDR3 is TGTGCCAGCAGTGAGGTCCTAGCGGGGTACAGTGAGCAGTTCTTC.

This chain uses TRBV5-6 with TRBJ2-3, with 8 nucleotides matching TRBD1. After removal of 4 bases from V and 8 bases from J, the junction contained 6 bases not matched to a gene. From germline, CDR1 is SGHDT and CDR2 YYEEEE. CDR3 length: 13 amino acids. The CDR3 bases are TGTGCCAGCAGCGCCCAGGGGGCAGGTACGCAGTATTTT. Amino acids: CASSAQGAGTQYF.

J is TRBJ1-2 and V is TRBV29-1, with D hard to call. The CDR3 has 13 residues. Looked up from germline, CDR1 is SQVTM and CDR2 is ANQGSEA. V was cut by 1 base and J by 3 bases, with 9 bases left in between. The CDR3 DNA reads as TGCAGCGTTGAAGTGGCAGCTGACTATGGCTACACCTTC. Protein: CSVEVAADYGYTF.

This clonotype appeared a few times. The gene calls are TRBV5-1 and TRBJ1-1; TRBD1 is a possible D gene (6 bases). Trimming pared 0 bases from V and 3 bases from J, leaving 15 bases between. The CDR3 is 16 amino acids. CDR1 and CDR2 (germline): SGHRS, YFSETQ. CDR3 sequence: CASSLVSRGAYTEAFF. The CDR3 bases are TGCGCCAGCAGCTTGGTTTCGCGGGGGGCGTACACTGAAGCTTTCTTT.

The chain uses TRBV19 and TRBJ2-1; D uncertain. Germline V gene sequence: CDR1 LNHDA, CDR2 SQIVND (reference sequence). Trimming removed 6 bases from V and 0 bases from J, with 6 bases in between. The CDR3 loop spans 13 amino acids. DNA of the CDR3: TGTGCCAGTAGGGACCTCTCCTACAATGAGCAGTTCTTC. Its protein product is CASRDLSYNEQFF.

The chain couples TRBV6-1 to TRBJ2-5; TRBD2 agrees at 13 bases. The CDR3 extends over 16 amino acids. Germline CDR1 is MNHNS and CDR2 is SASEGT. Trimming removed 4 bases from V and 11 bases from J; junction bases left unmatched: 13. The CDR3 sequence is CASSVLTSGGAYEQYF. DNA of the CDR3: TGTGCCAGCAGTGTTCTAACTAGCGGGGGGGCATATGAGCAGTACTTC.